These 13 T cell receptor beta chains were all obtained from the same sample, sequenced in a study of T-cell memory formation after mild COVID-19. Via MiXCR, TCRdb re-called the 5' RACE reads, giving one row per CDR3 protein. The data contain approximately 560,000 distinct CDR3 sequences, approximately 15% of them seen just once; the ten biggest clones take up around 8.1%. Sequenced material: PBMCs or a T cell subset sorted from them (not recorded which). These receptors were collected from an adult woman who had mild COVID-19 (a few samples of this study predate the infection). Cell type and time point are not known.

This clonotype was counted at least ten times. This rearrangement joins TRBV10-3 to TRBJ2-1; 11 bases match TRBD2. In germline, CDR1 is ENHRY, CDR2 SYGVKD. The J segment lost 7 bases and the V segment lost 4 bases, leaving 3 bases of the junction unmatched. This CDR3 comprises 14 residues. The CDR3 bases are TGTGCCATCAGTGCTTCTAGCGGGAGGAATGAGCAGTTCTTC. Its protein is CAISASSGRNEQFF.

V gene TRBV5-1 combines with J gene TRBJ2-7; 9 bases agree with TRBD1. Germline V gene lookup returns CDR1 SGHRS and CDR2 YFSETQ. The CDR3 spans 14 residues. Trimming cost V 4 bases and J 3 bases; bases outside gene matches: 5. CDR3 DNA: TGCGCCAGCAGCACACAGGGGGCTTTCTACGAGCAGTACTTC. It encodes CASSTQGAFYEQYF.

This clonotype has a handful of counts. The V and J genes are TRBV19 and TRBJ1-1; 8 positions match TRBD1. Trimming at V came to 6 bases and at J to 0 bases, leaving 6 bases not matched to a gene. Germline V gene data show CDR1 as LNHDA and CDR2 as SQIVND (reference sequence). The CDR3 sequence is 15 residues long. The CDR3 nucleotides are TGTGCCAGTAGCCGGGACAGGCTTCTGAACACTGAAGCTTTCTTT. Protein sequence: CASSRDRLLNTEAFF.

This clonotype has a single count. V usage is TRBV29-1 and J usage is TRBJ1-1, with D possibly being TRBD1 (5 bases). From germline, CDR1 is SQVTM and CDR2 ANQGSEA. The CDR3 contains 14 residues. Trimming stripped 3 bases from V and 1 base from J, with 12 bases between. CDR3 nucleotide sequence: TGCAGCGTTGATACGACAGAGGGGAACACTGAAGCTTTCTTT. Protein: CSVDTTEGNTEAFF.

The chain is built from TRBV30 and TRBJ2-7, with unresolved D. Germline V gives CDR1 GTSNPN, CDR2 SVGIG (reference sequence). The CDR3 is 12 residues long. The germline V and J ends were trimmed by 2 bases and 4 bases, with 9 bases remaining between them. The CDR3 loop reads CAWSSPDYEQYF. For the CDR3, the DNA is TGTGCCTGGAGTAGTCCAGATTACGAGCAGTACTTC.

The chain employs TRBV12-3 or TRBV12-4 and TRBJ1-2; 10 bases map to TRBD1. Germline trimming cut 5 bases from V and 8 bases from J; bases unmatched to any gene: 8. This CDR3 is 14 amino acids long. CDR3 in amino acids: CASSRTGGVGGYTF. CDR3 nucleotides: TGTGCCAGCAGTCGGACAGGGGGAGTGGGGGGCTACACCTTC.

CDR3: CASSSASGRASYNEQFF. The CDR3 coding sequence is TGCGCCAGCAGTTCCGCTAGCGGGAGAGCCTCCTACAATGAGCAGTTCTTC. This chain uses TRBV4-3 with TRBJ2-1, with 10 bases identical to TRBD2. The CDR3 spans 17 residues. Germline-derived CDR1 and CDR2 are LGHNA and YSLEER. Losses at the gene ends were 6 bases for V and 0 bases for J; bases not matched to a gene: 8.

The chain combines TRBV28 with TRBJ2-3; 8 nucleotides match TRBD1. The CDR3 length is 15 residues. In germline, CDR1 is MDHEN, CDR2 SYDVKM. With 4 bases clipped from V and 3 bases from J, the junction kept 6 bases outside the gene matches. CDR3 sequence reads: CASSSGGSGTDTQYF. CDR3 DNA: TGTGCCAGCAGTTCAGGGGGCTCTGGTACAGATACGCAGTATTTT.

V gene TRBV7-9 combines with J gene TRBJ1-6; D gene unclear. Per germline, CDR1 SEHNR and CDR2 FQNEAQ (reference sequence). Trimming cost V 5 bases and J 7 bases, with 15 bases left between them. The CDR3 sequence is 15 residues long. CDR3 sequence reads: CASSGPGDPNSPLHF. CDR3 DNA sequence: TGTGCCAGCAGCGGTCCCGGGGATCCGAATTCACCCCTCCACTTT.

The V gene is TRBV27, the J gene TRBJ2-7; tentatively, D is TRBD1 or TRBD2 (5 bases each). This CDR3 is 15 amino acids long. With 3 bases removed from V and 0 bases from J, the gap between germline ends came to 12 bases. Germline V gives CDR1 MNHEY, CDR2 SMNVEV (reference sequence). Here the CDR3 DNA reads TGTGCCAGCAGTTTTTCGGGACGGAGCTCCTACGAGCAGTACTTC. It yields the protein CASSFSGRSSYEQYF.

This chain links TRBV12-3 or TRBV12-4 with TRBJ2-2; D is unclear. CDR3 length equals 14 residues. Trimming removed 6 bases at V and 4 bases at J, with 12 bases between. The CDR3 DNA reads as TGTGCCAGCAGGGGCCGGGTCGGCACCGGGGAGCTGTTTTTT. Translating gives CASRGRVGTGELFF.

This clonotype was detected many times. CDR3 region: CSASDRGFGNTIYF. DNA of the CDR3: TGCAGTGCTTCGGACAGGGGATTTGGAAACACCATATATTTT. The chain links TRBV20-1 to TRBJ1-3; 9 nucleotides line up with TRBD1. This CDR3 region has 14 residues. Germline lookup yields CDR1 DFQATT and CDR2 SNEGSKA (reference sequence). V trimming: 5 bases; J trimming: 3 bases; junction bases outside the gene matches: 5.

This clonotype turned up a few times. The chain joins TRBV9 to TRBJ2-7, with unresolved D. CDR1 is SGDLS and CDR2 is YYNGEE in the germline V gene. V was shortened by 0 bases and J by 7 bases, with 11 bases between the two germline ends. This CDR3 contains 13 residues. The DNA of the CDR3 is TGTGCCAGCAGCGTAGCGGCGAAGCAGGAGCAGTACTTC. This encodes CASSVAAKQEQYF.